These T cell receptor beta chains were read from a single sample in a study of response to subunit inactivated influenza vaccine. TCRdb re-called the RT-PCR reads through MiXCR, storing one row per CDR3 protein. The sample consists of under 850,000 distinct CDR3 sequences, approximately 17% of them appearing once. Material: PBMCs from blood, obtained less than 6 days after vaccination. These receptors were obtained from a man aged 50 to 59 who received an inactivated influenza vaccine. Each CDR3 is given with its conserved first and last residue. D genes are given only for firm matches. Size tells how often a clone was seen (once, few, many) or the class of an expanded clone, and some rows leave it out.

clone size: NA; J gene: TRBJ2-7; D gene: TRBD1; V gene: TRBV28; CDR3 protein: CASSFLSGTGDNEQYF; CDR3 DNA: TGTGCCAGCAGTTTCCTCTCCGGGACAGGGGACAACGAGCAGTACTTC
clone size: NA; J gene: TRBJ2-6; D gene: NA; V gene: TRBV4-3; CDR3 protein: CASSQGSRRGGANVLTF; CDR3 DNA: TGCGCCAGCAGCCAAGGGTCCCGCCGGGGAGGGGCCAACGTCCTGACTTTC
clone size: NA; J gene: TRBJ2-1; D gene: TRBD2; V gene: TRBV5-1; CDR3 protein: CASSRGGLAGGSSYNEQFF; CDR3 DNA: TGCGCCAGCAGCCGCGGCGGACTAGCGGGGGGGAGCTCCTACAATGAGCAGTTCTTC
clone size: NA; J gene: TRBJ2-3; D gene: NA; V gene: TRBV5-1; CDR3 protein: CASSPRQAYTDTQYF; CDR3 DNA: TGCGCCAGCAGCCCCCGACAGGCCTACACAGATACGCAGTATTTT
clone size: many; J gene: TRBJ2-3; D gene: TRBD1; V gene: TRBV7-2; CDR3 protein: CASSQGDGRNTDTQYF; CDR3 DNA: TGTGCCAGCAGCCAGGGGGACGGCCGGAACACAGATACGCAGTATTTT
clone size: NA; J gene: TRBJ1-5; D gene: NA; V gene: TRBV6-2/TRBV6-3; CDR3 protein: CASRRSQGFNQPQHF; CDR3 DNA: TGTGCCAGCAGGCGCTCTCAGGGTTTTAATCAGCCCCAGCATTTT
clone size: NA; J gene: TRBJ2-7; D gene: NA; V gene: TRBV18; CDR3 protein: CASSPSVSSSYEQYF; CDR3 DNA: TGTGCCAGCTCACCATCCGTCTCGAGCTCCTACGAGCAGTACTTC
clone size: few; J gene: TRBJ2-7; D gene: TRBD1; V gene: TRBV5-6; CDR3 protein: CASSLAGTGLEQYF; CDR3 DNA: TGTGCCAGCAGCTTGGCCGGGACAGGGCTCGAGCAGTACTTC
clone size: few; J gene: TRBJ2-1; D gene: TRBD2; V gene: TRBV7-8; CDR3 protein: CASGSLVWGLAGKSGEQFF; CDR3 DNA: TGTGCCAGCGGGAGCTTAGTGTGGGGCCTAGCGGGGAAAAGTGGTGAGCAGTTCTTC
clone size: NA; J gene: TRBJ2-7; D gene: NA; V gene: TRBV20-1; CDR3 protein: CSARAPSSPFGEQYF; CDR3 DNA: TGCAGTGCTAGAGCTCCCTCCAGTCCCTTCGGCGAGCAGTACTTC
clone size: NA; J gene: TRBJ2-3; D gene: NA; V gene: TRBV20-1; CDR3 protein: CSAPGGRLGTDTQYF; CDR3 DNA: TGCAGTGCTCCAGGGGGGAGACTAGGCACAGATACGCAGTATTTT
clone size: many; J gene: TRBJ2-1; D gene: NA; V gene: TRBV11-2; CDR3 protein: CASSYQYNEQFF; CDR3 DNA: TGTGCCAGCAGCTACCAATACAATGAGCAGTTCTTC
clone size: NA; J gene: TRBJ2-1; D gene: TRBD2; V gene: TRBV20-1; CDR3 protein: CSAREVAGVRNEQFF; CDR3 DNA: TGCAGTGCTAGAGAAGTAGCGGGAGTTAGGAATGAGCAGTTCTTC
clone size: many; J gene: TRBJ1-2; D gene: TRBD1; V gene: TRBV6-1; CDR3 protein: CASRTNRGLGYTF; CDR3 DNA: TGTGCCAGCAGGACTAACAGGGGGCTCGGCTACACCTTC
clone size: few; J gene: TRBJ2-3; D gene: NA; V gene: TRBV10-3; CDR3 protein: CAIRAGQPSTDTQYF; CDR3 DNA: TGTGCCATCAGGGCGGGACAGCCTAGCACAGATACGCAGTATTTT
clone size: NA; J gene: TRBJ2-5; D gene: NA; V gene: TRBV7-2; CDR3 protein: CASSLDVETQYF; CDR3 DNA: TGTGCCAGCAGCTTGGATGTAGAGACCCAGTACTTC
clone size: NA; J gene: TRBJ1-6; D gene: NA; V gene: TRBV5-1; CDR3 protein: CASSLGEWSYNSPLHF; CDR3 DNA: TGCGCCAGCAGCTTGGGGGAGTGGTCCTATAATTCACCCCTCCACTTT
clone size: many; J gene: TRBJ2-1; D gene: TRBD2; V gene: TRBV3-1; CDR3 protein: CASSHTTSGNNEQFF; CDR3 DNA: TGTGCCAGCAGCCATACGACTAGCGGAAACAATGAGCAGTTCTTC
clone size: few; J gene: TRBJ2-7; D gene: NA; V gene: TRBV12-3/TRBV12-4; CDR3 protein: CASSLAVPGSSYEQYF; CDR3 DNA: TGTGCCAGCAGTTTAGCGGTCCCAGGGAGCTCCTACGAGCAGTACTTC
clone size: few; J gene: TRBJ2-3; D gene: NA; V gene: TRBV12-3/TRBV12-4; CDR3 protein: CASSPRQNTDTQYF; CDR3 DNA: TGTGCCAGCAGTCCACGACAGAACACAGATACGCAGTATTTT
clone size: few; J gene: TRBJ2-1; D gene: NA; V gene: TRBV9; CDR3 protein: CASSALFSGGEQFF; CDR3 DNA: TGTGCCAGCAGCGCCCTCTTTAGCGGAGGCGAGCAGTTCTTC
clone size: many; J gene: TRBJ1-2; D gene: NA; V gene: TRBV5-1; CDR3 protein: CASRDAPNYGYTF; CDR3 DNA: TGCGCCAGTCGGGACGCCCCTAACTATGGCTACACCTTC
clone size: NA; J gene: TRBJ1-2; D gene: NA; V gene: TRBV27; CDR3 protein: CASSKSRENNYGYTF; CDR3 DNA: TGTGCCAGCAGTAAAAGCCGGGAGAACAACTATGGCTACACCTTC
clone size: NA; J gene: TRBJ2-6; D gene: NA; V gene: TRBV11-2; CDR3 protein: CASSKTGSGANVLTF; CDR3 DNA: TGTGCCAGCAGCAAAACCGGCTCTGGGGCCAACGTCCTGACTTTC
clone size: NA; J gene: TRBJ2-7; D gene: NA; V gene: TRBV11-2; CDR3 protein: CASRRSLQTYEQYF; CDR3 DNA: TGTGCCAGCCGACGAAGCCTTCAGACCTACGAGCAGTACTTC
clone size: few; J gene: TRBJ1-5; D gene: TRBD1; V gene: TRBV7-2; CDR3 protein: CASSSGTDSNQPQHF; CDR3 DNA: TGTGCCAGCAGCTCGGGGACAGATAGCAATCAGCCCCAGCATTTT
clone size: few; J gene: TRBJ2-1; D gene: NA; V gene: TRBV28; CDR3 protein: CASSSYRLGKAREQFF; CDR3 DNA: TGTGCCAGCAGTTCATATCGGCTCGGGAAGGCCCGTGAGCAGTTCTTC
clone size: NA; J gene: TRBJ1-1; D gene: TRBD1; V gene: TRBV12-3/TRBV12-4; CDR3 protein: CASSQGGHGTEAFF; CDR3 DNA: TGTGCCAGCAGCCAGGGGGGCCATGGAACTGAAGCTTTCTTT
clone size: NA; J gene: TRBJ1-1; D gene: NA; V gene: TRBV27; CDR3 protein: CASSHNTGNTEAFF; CDR3 DNA: TGTGCCAGCAGCCACAATACAGGGAACACTGAAGCTTTCTTT
clone size: many; J gene: TRBJ2-7; D gene: NA; V gene: TRBV5-1; CDR3 protein: CASSLDVRSYEQYF; CDR3 DNA: TGCGCCAGCAGCTTGGACGTGAGGTCCTACGAGCAGTACTTC
clone size: few; J gene: TRBJ1-5; D gene: NA; V gene: TRBV25-1; CDR3 protein: CASSDTNQPQHF; CDR3 DNA: TGTGCCAGCAGTGATACCAATCAGCCCCAGCATTTT
clone size: once; J gene: TRBJ2-7; D gene: NA; V gene: TRBV7-6; CDR3 protein: CASSTYPPSTGREQYF; CDR3 DNA: TGTGCCAGCAGCACCTACCCCCCTTCTACAGGGAGGGAGCAGTACTTC
clone size: few; J gene: TRBJ1-5; D gene: NA; V gene: TRBV4-1; CDR3 protein: CASSQVPGSDQPQHF; CDR3 DNA: TGCGCCAGCAGCCAAGTGCCAGGGAGCGATCAGCCCCAGCATTTT
clone size: few; J gene: TRBJ2-5; D gene: NA; V gene: TRBV11-2; CDR3 protein: CASSRSAPSQETQYF; CDR3 DNA: TGTGCCAGCAGCCGCTCGGCACCCAGTCAAGAGACCCAGTACTTC
clone size: NA; J gene: TRBJ1-3; D gene: TRBD1; V gene: TRBV10-3; CDR3 protein: CAISVGQAAGNTIYF; CDR3 DNA: TGTGCCATCAGTGTGGGACAGGCGGCTGGAAACACCATATATTTT
clone size: NA; J gene: TRBJ1-5; D gene: TRBD1; V gene: TRBV6-1; CDR3 protein: CASSLTWTGKYSNQPQHF; CDR3 DNA: TGTGCCAGCAGTCTGACCTGGACAGGGAAGTATAGCAATCAGCCCCAGCATTTT
clone size: NA; J gene: TRBJ2-3; D gene: NA; V gene: TRBV5-6; CDR3 protein: CASSLSATDTQYF; CDR3 DNA: TGTGCCAGCAGCTTGTCGGCCACAGATACGCAGTATTTT
clone size: NA; J gene: TRBJ2-7; D gene: NA; V gene: TRBV21-1; CDR3 protein: CASSKGFEQYF; CDR3 DNA: TGTGCCAGCAGCAAAGGGTTCGAGCAGTACTTC
clone size: many; J gene: TRBJ2-1; D gene: NA; V gene: TRBV12-3/TRBV12-4; CDR3 protein: CASTSYNEQFF; CDR3 DNA: TGTGCCAGCACGTCCTACAATGAGCAGTTCTTC
clone size: NA; J gene: TRBJ1-6; D gene: NA; V gene: TRBV12-3/TRBV12-4; CDR3 protein: CASSLAGDGSPLHF; CDR3 DNA: TGTGCCAGCAGTTTAGCAGGGGACGGCTCACCCCTCCACTTT
clone size: few; J gene: TRBJ2-1; D gene: NA; V gene: TRBV6-2/TRBV6-3; CDR3 protein: CASSNRAPLYNEQFF; CDR3 DNA: TGTGCCAGCAGTAACAGGGCCCCCCTCTACAATGAGCAGTTCTTC
clone size: many; J gene: TRBJ2-3; D gene: NA; V gene: TRBV20-1; CDR3 protein: CSATAGITDTQYF; CDR3 DNA: TGCAGTGCCACTGCCGGGATAACAGATACGCAGTATTTT
clone size: few; J gene: TRBJ1-5; D gene: TRBD1; V gene: TRBV7-2; CDR3 protein: CASSAGQGGYQPQHF; CDR3 DNA: TGTGCCAGCAGCGCAGGACAGGGGGGTTATCAGCCCCAGCATTTT
clone size: few; J gene: TRBJ2-1; D gene: TRBD2; V gene: TRBV20-1; CDR3 protein: CSAIAGTSGINEQFF; CDR3 DNA: TGCAGTGCTATCGCCGGGACTAGCGGGATCAATGAGCAGTTCTTC
clone size: few; J gene: TRBJ2-4; D gene: TRBD2; V gene: TRBV12-3/TRBV12-4; CDR3 protein: CASSLWGGDIQYF; CDR3 DNA: TGTGCCAGCAGTTTGTGGGGGGGGGACATTCAGTACTTC
clone size: NA; J gene: TRBJ2-6; D gene: TRBD2; V gene: TRBV12-3/TRBV12-4; CDR3 protein: CASTPLSGGLPLSGANVLTF; CDR3 DNA: TGTGCCAGCACACCCCTCTCGGGGGGGCTTCCTCTCTCTGGGGCCAACGTCCTGACTTTC
clone size: few; J gene: TRBJ2-3; D gene: NA; V gene: TRBV7-3; CDR3 protein: CASSSLGAGTDTQYF; CDR3 DNA: TGTGCCAGCAGCAGCCTCGGCGCAGGCACAGATACGCAGTATTTT
clone size: few; J gene: TRBJ1-5; D gene: NA; V gene: TRBV6-1; CDR3 protein: CASSVQEAYYSNQPQHF; CDR3 DNA: TGTGCCAGCAGTGTACAGGAAGCTTACTATAGCAATCAGCCCCAGCATTTT
clone size: NA; J gene: TRBJ2-5; D gene: TRBD1; V gene: TRBV7-3; CDR3 protein: CASARDRQETQYF; CDR3 DNA: TGTGCCAGCGCCCGGGACAGGCAAGAGACCCAGTACTTC
clone size: NA; J gene: TRBJ2-7; D gene: NA; V gene: TRBV27; CDR3 protein: CASSLLGRLNEQYF; CDR3 DNA: TGTGCCAGCAGTTTATTAGGCCGCCTCAACGAGCAGTACTTC
clone size: NA; J gene: TRBJ2-5; D gene: NA; V gene: TRBV20-1; CDR3 protein: CSARDLGQQETQYF; CDR3 DNA: TGCAGTGCTAGAGATCTCGGACAGCAAGAGACCCAGTACTTC
clone size: NA; J gene: TRBJ2-5; D gene: NA; V gene: TRBV4-3; CDR3 protein: CASSQETQGAETQYF; CDR3 DNA: TGCGCCAGCAGCCAAGAAACCCAGGGAGCCGAGACCCAGTACTTC
clone size: few; J gene: TRBJ2-7; D gene: NA; V gene: TRBV6-5; CDR3 protein: CASSLLGSEQYF; CDR3 DNA: TGTGCCAGCAGTTTGTTGGGGTCCGAGCAGTACTTC
clone size: NA; J gene: TRBJ2-1; D gene: NA; V gene: TRBV18; CDR3 protein: CASSPPALNEQFF; CDR3 DNA: TGTGCCAGCTCACCACCCGCCTTAAATGAGCAGTTCTTC